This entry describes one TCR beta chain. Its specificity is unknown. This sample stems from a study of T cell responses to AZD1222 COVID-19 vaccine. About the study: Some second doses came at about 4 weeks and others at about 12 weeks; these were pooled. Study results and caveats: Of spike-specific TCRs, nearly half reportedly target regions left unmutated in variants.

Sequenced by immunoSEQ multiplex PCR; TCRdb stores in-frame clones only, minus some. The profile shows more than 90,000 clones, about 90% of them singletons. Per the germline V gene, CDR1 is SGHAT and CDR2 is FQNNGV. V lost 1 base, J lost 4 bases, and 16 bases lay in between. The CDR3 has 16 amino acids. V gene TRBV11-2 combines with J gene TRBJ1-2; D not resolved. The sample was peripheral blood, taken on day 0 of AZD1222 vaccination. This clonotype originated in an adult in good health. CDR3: CASSLVVGPRFYGYTF. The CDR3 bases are TGTGCCAGCAGCTTAGTTGTAGGGCCCCGATTCTATGGCTACACCTTC.